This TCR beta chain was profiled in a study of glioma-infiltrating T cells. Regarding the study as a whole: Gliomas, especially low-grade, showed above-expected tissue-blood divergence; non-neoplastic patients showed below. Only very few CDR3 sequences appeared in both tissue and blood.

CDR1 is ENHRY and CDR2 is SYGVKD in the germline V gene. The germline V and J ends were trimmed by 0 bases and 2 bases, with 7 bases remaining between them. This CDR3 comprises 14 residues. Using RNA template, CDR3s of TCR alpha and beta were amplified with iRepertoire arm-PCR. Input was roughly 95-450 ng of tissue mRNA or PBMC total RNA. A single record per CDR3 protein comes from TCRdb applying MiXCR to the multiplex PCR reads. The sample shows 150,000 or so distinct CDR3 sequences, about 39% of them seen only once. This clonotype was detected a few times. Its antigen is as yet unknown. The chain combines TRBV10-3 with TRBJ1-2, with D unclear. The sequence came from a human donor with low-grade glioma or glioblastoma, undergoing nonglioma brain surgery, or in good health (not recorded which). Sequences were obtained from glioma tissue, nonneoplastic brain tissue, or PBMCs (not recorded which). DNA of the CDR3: TGTGCCATCAGTGAGTCGTCTATGAACTATGGCTACACCTTC. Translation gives CAISESSMNYGYTF.